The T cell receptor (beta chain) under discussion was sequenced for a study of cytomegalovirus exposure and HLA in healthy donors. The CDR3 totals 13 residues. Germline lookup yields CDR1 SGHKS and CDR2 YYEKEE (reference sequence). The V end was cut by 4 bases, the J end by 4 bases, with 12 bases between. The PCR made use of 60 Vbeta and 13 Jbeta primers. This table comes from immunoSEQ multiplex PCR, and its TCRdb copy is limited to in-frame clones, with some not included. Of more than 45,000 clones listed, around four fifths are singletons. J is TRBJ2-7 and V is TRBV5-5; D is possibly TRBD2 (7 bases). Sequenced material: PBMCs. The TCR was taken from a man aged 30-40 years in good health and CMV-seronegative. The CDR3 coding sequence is TGTGCCAGCAGCACACAGGGAGGGTACGAGCAGTACTTC. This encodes CASSTQGGYEQYF. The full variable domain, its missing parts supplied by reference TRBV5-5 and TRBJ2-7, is DAGVTQSPTHLIKTRGQQVTLRCSPISGHKSVSWYQQVLGQGPQFIFQYYEKEERGRGNFPDRFSARQFPNYSSELNVNALLLGDSALYLCASSTQGGYEQYFGPGTRLTVT.